This T cell receptor beta chain comes out of a study of blood T cell repertoires in COVID-19. At the level of the study: Samples came from the United States, Italy and Spain, spanning acute and convalescent COVID-19. Nucleic acid was either cDNA or gDNA, and it came from T cells, B-cell-depleted T cells, or PBMCs.

This CDR3 has 13 amino acids. Germline loops: CDR1 ENHRY, CDR2 SYGVKD. Trimming removed 6 bases from V and 6 bases from J, with 14 bases in between. Per the authors' pipeline: Nucleated cell number was recorded as an estimate derived from reference gene primer amplification. The protocol was immunoSEQ multiplex PCR, while the TCRdb copy is restricted to in-frame clones and leaves out a portion. V, J and clone size derive from that table, while D and trimming were established from the DNA sequence. The table records 130,000 or so clones, approximately 83% of them present only once. The sequenced material came from peripheral blood. The V call is TRBV10-3, the J call TRBJ1-2; tentative D call: TRBD1 (6 bases). This TCR derives from a woman aged 80 or older with acute or convalescent COVID-19. CDR3 DNA sequence: TGTGCCATCAGCCTACAGGGCGAGGATGGCTACACCTTC. It encodes CAISLQGEDGYTF.